The 10 T cell receptor beta chains below come from one sample, sequenced in a study of CD8 T cells in ankylosing spondylitis. TCRdb re-analysed the 5' RACE reads in MiXCR, keeping a single row per CDR3 protein. This sample yields 180,000 or so distinct CDR3 sequences, of which about 9.9% are seen a single time; about 29% belongs to the top ten. The source material was blood, either unsorted or a sorted T cell fraction (not recorded which). The receptors come from a male donor with ankylosing spondylitis or in good health (not recorded which).

J is TRBJ1-2 and V is TRBV28, with D unclear. This CDR3 contains 15 residues. The V end was cut by 7 bases, the J end by 9 bases, with 24 bases between. CDR1 is MDHEN, CDR2 SYDVKM, per germline. The CDR3: CASTLRETVTRSYTF. CDR3 coding DNA: TGTGCCAGCACCCTACGAGAAACCGTTACTAGGAGCTACACCTTC.

With respect to this clonotype: An end of the junction differs from the germline gene, which may be a read error. The rearrangement links TRBV12-3 or TRBV12-4 to TRBJ1-5; D is undetermined. The CDR3 covers 14 residues. The CDR3 coding sequence is TGTGCCAGCAGTTTGACCAGAAACAATCAGCCCCAGCGTTTT. Protein sequence: CASSLTRNNQPQRF.

The CDR3 sequence: CASRLGRLAFSTDTQYF. The CDR3 DNA sequence: TGTGCAAGTCGCTTAGGTCGGCTAGCGTTTAGCACAGATACGCAGTATTTT. The chain carries TRBV12-2 and TRBJ2-3. TRBV12-2 is labeled a pseudogene. The CDR3 loop spans 17 amino acids.

The CDR3 nucleotides read TGCGCCAGCAGATGGAGGGAGACCCAGTACTTC. Residues: CASRWRETQYF. V usage is TRBV5-1 and J usage is TRBJ2-5; possible D gene TRBD2, 5 bases. Germline CDR1 and CDR2: SGHRS and YFSETQ. Trimming took off 5 bases at V and 5 bases at J, with 7 bases between the two ends. This CDR3 contains 11 residues.

The table lists this clonotype with a count of one. This rearrangement joins TRBV10-3 to TRBJ1-4; no clear D gene. The germline V and J ends were trimmed by 3 bases and 5 bases, with 10 bases remaining between them. From germline, CDR1 is ENHRY and CDR2 SYGVKD. The CDR3 is made up of 14 amino acids. The CDR3 protein is CAISDLQYNEKLFF. For the CDR3, the DNA is TGTGCCATCAGTGATTTACAGTACAATGAAAAACTGTTTTTT.

This clonotype appeared many times. The rearrangement uses TRBV24-1 and TRBJ2-3; TRBD2 might be the D (5 bases). Germline loops: CDR1 KGHDR, CDR2 SFDVKD. This CDR3 is built from 14 residues. V lost 0 bases and J 6 bases, leaving 9 bases between the germline ends. Written as DNA, the CDR3 is TGTGCCACCAGTGATTTGAGGACTGCTGATACGCAGTATTTT. Residues: CATSDLRTADTQYF.

The table lists this clonotype with many counts. The chain joins TRBV5-4 to TRBJ2-7; no firm D call. The germline gives CDR1 SGHNT, CDR2 YYREEE (reference sequence). The ends were cut back, 0 bases at V and 5 bases at J, with 12 bases in the middle. This CDR3 spans 14 amino acids. CDR3 sequence reads: CASSLAGNSDEQYF. The DNA for the CDR3 is TGTGCCAGCAGCTTGGCCGGTAACAGCGACGAGCAGTACTTC. Supplemented by reference TRBV5-4 and TRBJ2-7, the full variable domain reads ETGVTQSPTHLIKTRGQQVTLRCSSQSGHNTVSWYQQALGQGPQFIFQYYREEENGRGNFPPRFSGLQFPNYSSELNVNALELDDSALYLCASSLAGNSDEQYFGPGTRLTVT.

This chain links TRBV6-5 with TRBJ2-3; 14 nucleotides line up with TRBD2. This CDR3 has 18 amino acids. J lost 2 bases, V lost 5 bases, and 9 bases had no gene match. Germline V gene lookup returns CDR1 MNHEY and CDR2 SVGAGI. The CDR3 reads CASSTRLAGGRNTDTQYF. As DNA, the CDR3 is TGTGCCAGCAGTACTCGACTAGCGGGGGGGCGGAACACAGATACGCAGTATTTT.

CDR3 nucleotide sequence: TGTGCCAGCAGGCGGGACTTAGAAGAGACCCAGTACTTC. It yields the protein CASRRDLEETQYF. The chain links TRBV2 to TRBJ2-5; the D gene is possibly TRBD2 (6 bases). CDR3 length: 13 amino acids. CDR1 and CDR2 (germline): SNHLY, FYNNEI. The germline V and J ends were trimmed by 6 bases and 3 bases, with 11 bases remaining between them.

The chain recombines TRBV10-2 with TRBJ1-5; TRBD1 is a possible D gene (5 bases). Looked up from germline, CDR1 is WSHSY and CDR2 is SAAADI. The CDR3 extends over 15 amino acids. V lost 0 bases and J lost 5, with 11 bases in between. The chain's CDR3 is CASSESGREYQPQHF. CDR3 in DNA: TGCGCCAGCAGTGAGTCTGGCAGGGAGTATCAGCCCCAGCATTTT.